The 7 T cell receptor beta chains below all came from one sample that was sequenced in a study of blood T cell repertoires in COVID-19 (dated by TCRdb to the early 2020s). Library method: the immunoSEQ multiplex PCR assay. TCRdb took this table from immuneACCESS and kept in-frame rearrangements with V and J called. Such tables lack part of the clones; where checked against another copy, unresolved V genes explain under half of the gap, and the rest is unexplained. The sample table shows roughly 190,000 clones, and under 80% are seen once. The leading ten clones occupy about 17% of the sample. Sequenced sample: PBMCs or T cells enriched from blood (not recorded which). These receptors all stem from a woman aged 45-60 years with acute COVID-19.

The chain uses TRBV19 and TRBJ1-1, with D maybe TRBD1 (5 bases). V was trimmed by 4 bases and J by 0 bases, leaving 12 bases between them. Germline CDR1 and CDR2: LNHDA and SQIVND (reference sequence). This CDR3 comprises 15 residues. CDR3 sequence (DNA): TGTGCCAGTAGTACCGGGCAGGGCATGAACACTGAAGCTTTCTTT. Translating gives CASSTGQGMNTEAFF.

This clone has at least ten counts. This rearrangement joins TRBV12-3 or TRBV12-4 to TRBJ2-3; D perhaps matches TRBD2 (5 bases). The CDR3 runs 11 residues. V dropped 9 bases and J dropped 5 bases, with 9 bases sitting between them. Here the CDR3 reads CASTRGDTQYF. As DNA, the CDR3 is TGTGCCAGTACCCGGGGAGATACGCAGTATTTT.

This rearrangement joins TRBV5-1 to TRBJ1-2, with 8 bases matching TRBD1. CDR1 is SGHRS, CDR2 YFSETQ, per germline. With 1 base clipped from V and 8 bases from J, the junction kept 10 bases outside the gene matches. CDR3 length: 15 amino acids. CDR3: CASSLRTGTFEGYTF. The DNA of the CDR3 is TGCGCCAGCAGCTTGAGGACAGGGACCTTCGAGGGCTACACCTTC.

This clone was seen a single time. This chain uses TRBV11-2 with TRBJ2-4; possible D gene TRBD2, 5 bases. Trimming stripped 4 bases from V and 9 bases from J, with 22 bases between. The CDR3 has 16 amino acids. Germline assignment: CDR1 SGHAT and CDR2 FQNNGV. Here the CDR3 DNA reads TGTGCCAGCAGCTCGACCCTTGGGCAGGACTTGTTCATTCAGTACTTC. This gives the protein CASSSTLGQDLFIQYF.

This sequence joins TRBV10-3 and TRBJ2-5, with TRBD2 as a possible D gene (6 bases). The CDR3 consists of 12 residues. Trimming stripped 6 bases from V and 7 bases from J, with 12 bases between. Germline V lookup: CDR1 ENHRY, CDR2 SYGVKD. CDR3 bases: TGTGCCATCAGCGGGAGATTCGGGACCCAGTACTTC. This codes for CAISGRFGTQYF.

The chain uses TRBV6-5 and TRBJ1-5; D perhaps matches TRBD1 (6 bases). CDR3 length equals 15 residues. V was shortened by 1 base and J by 4 bases, with 11 bases between the two germline ends. CDR1 and CDR2 from the germline V gene are MNHEY and SVGAGI. For the CDR3, the DNA is TGTGCCAGCAGTTACTGGGCAGGGGAAAATCAGCCCCAGCATTTT. Translation gives CASSYWAGENQPQHF.

In its sample, this clone was seen once. The CDR3 sequence is CASSGDRAPDTQYF. Here the CDR3 DNA reads TGTGCCAGCAGCGGAGACAGGGCCCCAGATACGCAGTATTTT. J is TRBJ2-3 and V is TRBV9; 7 bases align to TRBD1. V lost 3 bases and J lost 4; bases outside the gene matches: 5. The V gene's germline CDR1 is SGDLS and CDR2 YYNGEE. The CDR3 extends over 14 amino acids.